This T cell receptor beta chain appears in the sequencing data of a study of identical twins. TCRdb ran MiXCR on the 5' RACE reads and lists one entry per CDR3 protein. Of 1.5 million to 2 million distinct CDR3 sequences detected, about 31% appear once; the ten largest clones hold 0.25% to 0.3%. Only a few counts were recorded for this clonotype. Its target is not known. Findings of the study overall: Researchers reported weaker excess twin sharing in beta out-of-frame sequences. Monozygotic twin pairs showed more out-of-frame TCR alpha sharing than models estimated. Fewer insertions characterized abundant cord blood beta clonotypes, whereas memory repertoires showed none.

This CDR3 spans 10 amino acids. Germline V gene lookup returns CDR1 DFQATT and CDR2 SNEGSKA (reference sequence). Trimming took 4 bases from V and 7 from J, leaving 7 bases between them. V and J are TRBV20-1 and TRBJ1-2; no definite D call. Material for sequencing was cord blood. This TCR was sampled from a newborn girl in good health. CDR3 in DNA: TGCAGTGCTATACCAGCTGGCTACACCTTC. This encodes CSAIPAGYTF.